This T cell receptor beta chain is from a study of T cell responses to AZD1222 COVID-19 vaccine. The assay was immunoSEQ multiplex PCR, and TCRdb's table has in-frame clones only and misses some. The sample has over 100,000 clones; over 75% are singletons. Per germline, CDR1 SGHVS and CDR2 FQNEAQ. There are 12 residues in the CDR3. Trimming removed 5 bases at V and 5 bases at J, with 9 bases between. The chain recombines TRBV7-8 with TRBJ1-1; D is perhaps TRBD1 (6 bases). The TCR comes from an adult in good health. The sample was peripheral blood, taken on day 0 of AZD1222 vaccination. The CDR3 loop is CASSHTGTEAFF. DNA for the CDR3: TGTGCCAGCAGCCATACAGGGACTGAAGCTTTCTTT.